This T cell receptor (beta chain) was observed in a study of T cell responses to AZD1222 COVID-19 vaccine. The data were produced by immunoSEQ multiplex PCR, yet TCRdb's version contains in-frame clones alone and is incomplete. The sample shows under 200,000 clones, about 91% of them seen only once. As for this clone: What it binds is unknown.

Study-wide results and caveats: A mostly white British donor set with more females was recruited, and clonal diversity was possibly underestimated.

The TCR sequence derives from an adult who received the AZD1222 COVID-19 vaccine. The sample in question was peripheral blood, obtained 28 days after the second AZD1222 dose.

The CDR3 DNA reads as TGTGCCAGCAGCCTAGCGGGGGGGCTTGTGCACACCGGGGAGCTGTTTTTT. This gives the protein CASSLAGGLVHTGELFF. This chain links TRBV14 with TRBJ2-2, with 11 bases fitting TRBD2. Germline CDR1 SGHDN, CDR2 FVKESK. This CDR3 contains 17 residues. V was pared by 4 bases and J by 3 bases, with 7 bases of the junction left unmatched.